Sequencing of this T cell receptor (beta chain) was carried out in a study of beta chain features in type 1 diabetes. This clone was counted only a few times. Its specificity is not known. The whole isolated RNA underwent reverse transcription, so sequencing captured expressed TCRB transcripts. Assay: immunoSEQ multiplex PCR; the TCRdb copy retains only in-frame clones and omits some. The sample lists 400,000 to 450,000 clones; about 15% were seen once. Study-level points and caveats: Unsettled here was the matter of whether HLA type influences TCRB rearrangement.

Per germline, CDR1 SGHDN and CDR2 FVKESK. V gave up 2 bases and J gave up 8 bases; unmatched junction bases: 14. The CDR3 contains 19 residues. The sample comprised naive CD4+ T cells from blood. The J gene is TRBJ2-1, the V gene TRBV14; 14 bases are shared with TRBD2. This clonotype was sampled from a man between 25 and 39 years old in good health. The CDR3 bases are TGTGCCAGCAGCCAATTTTGGTTTCAGACTAGCGGGAGGGTCGATGAGCAGTTCTTC. It codes for CASSQFWFQTSGRVDEQFF.